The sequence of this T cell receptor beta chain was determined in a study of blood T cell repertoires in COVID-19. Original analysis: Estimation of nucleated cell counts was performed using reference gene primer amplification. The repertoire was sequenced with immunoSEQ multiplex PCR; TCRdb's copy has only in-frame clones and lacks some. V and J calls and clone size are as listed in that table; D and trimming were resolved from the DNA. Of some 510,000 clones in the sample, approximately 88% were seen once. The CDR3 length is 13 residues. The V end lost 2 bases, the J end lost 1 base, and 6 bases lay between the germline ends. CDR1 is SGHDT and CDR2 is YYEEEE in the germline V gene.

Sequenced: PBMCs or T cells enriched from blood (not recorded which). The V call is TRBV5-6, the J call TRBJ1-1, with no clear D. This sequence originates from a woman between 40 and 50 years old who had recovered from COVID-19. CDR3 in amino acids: CASSLTENTEAFF. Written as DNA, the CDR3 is TGTGCCAGCAGCTTAACAGAGAACACTGAAGCTTTCTTT.